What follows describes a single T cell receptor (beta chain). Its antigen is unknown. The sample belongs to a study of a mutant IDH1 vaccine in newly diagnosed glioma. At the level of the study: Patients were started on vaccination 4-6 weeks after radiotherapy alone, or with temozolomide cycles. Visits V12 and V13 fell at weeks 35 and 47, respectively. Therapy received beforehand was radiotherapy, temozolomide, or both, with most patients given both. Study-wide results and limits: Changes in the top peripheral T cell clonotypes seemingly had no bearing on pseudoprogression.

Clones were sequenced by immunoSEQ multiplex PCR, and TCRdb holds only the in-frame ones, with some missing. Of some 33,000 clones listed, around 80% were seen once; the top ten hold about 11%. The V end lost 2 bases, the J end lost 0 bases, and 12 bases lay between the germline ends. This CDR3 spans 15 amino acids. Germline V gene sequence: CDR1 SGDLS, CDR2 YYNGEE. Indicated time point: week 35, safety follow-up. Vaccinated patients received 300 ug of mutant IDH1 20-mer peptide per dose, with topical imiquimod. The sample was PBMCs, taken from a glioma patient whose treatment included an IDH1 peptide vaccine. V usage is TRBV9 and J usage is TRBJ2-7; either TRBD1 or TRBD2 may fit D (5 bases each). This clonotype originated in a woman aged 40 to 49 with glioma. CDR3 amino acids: CASSVFPGLSYEQYF. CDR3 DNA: TGTGCCAGCAGCGTTTTTCCGGGGCTCTCCTACGAGCAGTACTTC.